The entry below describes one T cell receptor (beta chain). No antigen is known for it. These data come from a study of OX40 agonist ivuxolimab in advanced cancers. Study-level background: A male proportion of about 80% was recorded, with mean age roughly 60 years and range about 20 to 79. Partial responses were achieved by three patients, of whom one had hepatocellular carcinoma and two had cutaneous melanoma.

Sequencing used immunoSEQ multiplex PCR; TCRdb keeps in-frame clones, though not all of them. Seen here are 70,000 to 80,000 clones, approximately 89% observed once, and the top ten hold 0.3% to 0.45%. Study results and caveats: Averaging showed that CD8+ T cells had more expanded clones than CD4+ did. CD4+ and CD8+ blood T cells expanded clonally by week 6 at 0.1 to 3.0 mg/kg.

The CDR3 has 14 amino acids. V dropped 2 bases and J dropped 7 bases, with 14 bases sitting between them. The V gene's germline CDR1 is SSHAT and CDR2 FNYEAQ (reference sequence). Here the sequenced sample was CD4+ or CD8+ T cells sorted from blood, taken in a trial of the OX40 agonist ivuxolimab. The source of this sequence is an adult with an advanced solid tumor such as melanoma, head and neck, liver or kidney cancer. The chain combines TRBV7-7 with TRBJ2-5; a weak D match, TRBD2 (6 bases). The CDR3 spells CASSLSWGEVTQYF. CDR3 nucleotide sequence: TGTGCCAGCAGCTTATCGTGGGGGGAGGTGACCCAGTACTTC.